This T cell receptor beta chain was identified during a study of regulatory T cells in long-lasting Graves disease. Study-level points and caveats: Lower TCR diversity was seen in persistent Graves' patients than in newly diagnosed ones.

Time point of the sample: newly diagnosed GD, antithyroid drugs for less than 3 months. RNA isolated from PBMCs was used to make the TCR library. This clonotype occurred many times. Its matching antigen is unknown. Germline CDR1 reads ENHRY; CDR2 reads SYGVKD. V gave up 8 bases and J gave up 1 base; unmatched junction bases: 4. The CDR3 length is 14 residues. Library construction for TCR beta used iRepertoire HTBI primers and Arm-PCR of CDR3 regions. Original processing methods: Identification of gene segments yielded more than 55 TRBV and some 14 TRBJ across samples. In TCRdb, the multiplex PCR reads were re-called with MiXCR into one record per CDR3 protein. The V and J calls, along with clone size, are taken from TCRdb and not from the paper's own processing. Among 450,000 to 600,000 distinct CDR3 sequences listed, approximately 13% were seen once. This same sample was also taken into another study, of T cells in Graves' hyperthyroidism and ophthalmopathy. That study reports: A first-round RT-PCR of the TCR CDR3 used the HTBI primer set.

This chain joins TRBV10-3 and TRBJ2-1; TRBD2 matches 8 bases. Sequencing was performed on peripheral blood mononuclear cells (PBMCs), taken at new diagnosis, from a patient treated with antithyroid drugs. The receptor was isolated from a young man with Graves disease. The CDR3 sequence: CAIFAGGSYNEQFF. The CDR3 DNA is TGTGCCATCTTCGCGGGAGGATCCTACAATGAGCAGTTCTTC.